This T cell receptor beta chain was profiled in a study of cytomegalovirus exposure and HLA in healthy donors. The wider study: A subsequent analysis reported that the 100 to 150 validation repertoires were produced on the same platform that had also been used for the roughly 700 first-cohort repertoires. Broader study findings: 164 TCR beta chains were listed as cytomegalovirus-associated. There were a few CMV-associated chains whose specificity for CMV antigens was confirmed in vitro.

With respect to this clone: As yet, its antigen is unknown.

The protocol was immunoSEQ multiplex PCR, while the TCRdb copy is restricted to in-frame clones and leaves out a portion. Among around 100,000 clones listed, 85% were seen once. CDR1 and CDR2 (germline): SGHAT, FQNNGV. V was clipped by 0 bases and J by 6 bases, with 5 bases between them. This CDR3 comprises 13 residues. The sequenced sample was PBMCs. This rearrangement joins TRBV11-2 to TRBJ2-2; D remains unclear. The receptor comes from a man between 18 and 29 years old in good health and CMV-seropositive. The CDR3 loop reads CASSLESAGELFF. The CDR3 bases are TGTGCCAGCAGCTTAGAATCCGCCGGGGAGCTGTTTTTT.